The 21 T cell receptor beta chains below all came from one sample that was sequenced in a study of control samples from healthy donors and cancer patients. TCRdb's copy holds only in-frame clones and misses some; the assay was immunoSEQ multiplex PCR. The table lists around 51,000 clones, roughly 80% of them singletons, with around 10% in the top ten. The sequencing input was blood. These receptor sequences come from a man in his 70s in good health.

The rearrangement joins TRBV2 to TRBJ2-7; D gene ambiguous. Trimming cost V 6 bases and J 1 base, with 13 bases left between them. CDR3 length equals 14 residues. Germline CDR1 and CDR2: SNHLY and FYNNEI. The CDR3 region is CASSQIFGSYEQYF. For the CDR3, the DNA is TGTGCCAGCAGCCAAATCTTCGGATCCTACGAGCAGTACTTC.

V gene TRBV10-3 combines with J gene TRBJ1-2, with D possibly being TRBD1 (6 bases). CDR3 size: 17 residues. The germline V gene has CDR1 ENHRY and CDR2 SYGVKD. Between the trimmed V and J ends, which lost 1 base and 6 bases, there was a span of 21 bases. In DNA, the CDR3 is TGTGCCATCAGTGAGTTCTTGACAGGTAGCCGGATGAATGGCTACACCTTC. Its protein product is CAISEFLTGSRMNGYTF.

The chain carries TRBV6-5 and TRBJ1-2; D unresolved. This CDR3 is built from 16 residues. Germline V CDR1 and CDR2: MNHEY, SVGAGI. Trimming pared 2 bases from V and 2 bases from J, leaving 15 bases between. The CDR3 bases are TGTGCCAGCAGTTACACGTTCGGGGAGACGAACTATGGCTACACCTTC. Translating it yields CASSYTFGETNYGYTF.

This CDR3 reads CASSIRVGDTEAFF. In DNA, the CDR3 is TGTGCCAGTAGTATCCGAGTGGGAGACACTGAAGCTTTCTTT. The chain recombines TRBV19 with TRBJ1-1, with D uncertain. Germline assignment: CDR1 LNHDA and CDR2 SQIVND (reference sequence). V shed 3 bases and J shed 3 bases, with 11 bases lying between them. The CDR3 length is 14 residues. Variable domain in full (rest from reference TRBV19 and TRBJ1-1): DGGITQSPKYLFRKEGQNVTLSCEQNLNHDAMYWYRQDPGQGLRLIYYSQIVNDFQKGDIAEGYSVSREKKESFPLTVTSAQKNPTAFYLCASSIRVGDTEAFFGQGTRLTVV.

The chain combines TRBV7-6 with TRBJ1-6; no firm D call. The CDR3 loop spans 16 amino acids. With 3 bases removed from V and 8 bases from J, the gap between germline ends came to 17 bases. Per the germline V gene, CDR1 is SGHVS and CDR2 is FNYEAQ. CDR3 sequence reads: CASSLIGPSGDSPLHF. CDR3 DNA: TGTGCCAGCAGCTTGATCGGCCCGTCCGGGGATTCACCCCTCCACTTT.

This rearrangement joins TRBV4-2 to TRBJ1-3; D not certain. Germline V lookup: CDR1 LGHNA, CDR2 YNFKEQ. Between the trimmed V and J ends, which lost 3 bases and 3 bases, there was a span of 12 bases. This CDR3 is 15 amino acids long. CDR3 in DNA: TGTGCCAGCAGCCAGGAGCCCGGGGTTGGAAACACCATATATTTT. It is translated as CASSQEPGVGNTIYF.

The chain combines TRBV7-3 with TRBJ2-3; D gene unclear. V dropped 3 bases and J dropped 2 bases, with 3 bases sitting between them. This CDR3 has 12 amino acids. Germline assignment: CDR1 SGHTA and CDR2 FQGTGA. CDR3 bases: TGTGCCAGCAGCTTGGCCACAGATACGCAGTATTTT. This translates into CASSLATDTQYF.

For the CDR3, the DNA is TGCGCCAGCAGCTTGGCCCCTAGCGGGGGGGCCTACGAGCAGTACTTC. It specifies CASSLAPSGGAYEQYF. The chain employs TRBV5-1 and TRBJ2-7; 12 bases are shared with TRBD2. This CDR3 has 16 residues. Germline V gene sequence: CDR1 SGHRS, CDR2 YFSETQ. The ends lost 0 bases at V and 2 bases at J; junction bases unmatched: 3.

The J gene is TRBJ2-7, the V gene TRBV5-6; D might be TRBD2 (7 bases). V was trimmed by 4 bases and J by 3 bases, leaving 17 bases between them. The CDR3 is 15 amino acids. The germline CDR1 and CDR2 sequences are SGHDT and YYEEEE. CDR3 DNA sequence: TGTGCCAGCAGCGAGAGGCGGGGGCTATTCTACGAGCAGTACTTC. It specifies CASSERRGLFYEQYF. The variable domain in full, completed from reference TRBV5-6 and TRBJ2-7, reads DAGVTQSPTHLIKTRGQQVTLRCSPKSGHDTVSWYQQALGQGPQFIFQYYEEEERQRGNFPDRFSGHQFPNYSSELNVNALLLGDSALYLCASSERRGLFYEQYFGPGTRLTVT.

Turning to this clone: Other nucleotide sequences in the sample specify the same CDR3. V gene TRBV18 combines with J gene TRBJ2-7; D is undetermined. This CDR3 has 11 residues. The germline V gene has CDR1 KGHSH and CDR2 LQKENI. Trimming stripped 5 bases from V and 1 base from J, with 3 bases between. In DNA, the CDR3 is TGTGCCAGCTCATCTTCCTACGAGCAGTACTTC. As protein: CASSSSYEQYF.

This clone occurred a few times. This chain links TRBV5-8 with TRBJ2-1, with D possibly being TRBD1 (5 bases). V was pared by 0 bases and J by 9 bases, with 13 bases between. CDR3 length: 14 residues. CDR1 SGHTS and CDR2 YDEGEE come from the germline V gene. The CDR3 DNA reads TGTGCCAGCAGCTTGGCGGCAGGGTTGGGTGAGCAGTTCTTC. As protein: CASSLAAGLGEQFF.

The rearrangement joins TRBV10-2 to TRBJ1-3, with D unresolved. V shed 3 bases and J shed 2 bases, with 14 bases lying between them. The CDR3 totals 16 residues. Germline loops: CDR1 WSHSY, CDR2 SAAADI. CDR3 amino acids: CASSEVLQTTGNTIYF. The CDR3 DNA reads TGCGCCAGCAGTGAAGTCCTGCAAACGACTGGAAACACCATATATTTT.

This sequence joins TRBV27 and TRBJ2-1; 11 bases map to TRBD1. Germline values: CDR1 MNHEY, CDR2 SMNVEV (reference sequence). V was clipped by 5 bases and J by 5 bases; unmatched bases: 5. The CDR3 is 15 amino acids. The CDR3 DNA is TGTGCCAGCAGTCACCGGGACAGGGGGGACAATGAGCAGTTCTTC. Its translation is CASSHRDRGDNEQFF.

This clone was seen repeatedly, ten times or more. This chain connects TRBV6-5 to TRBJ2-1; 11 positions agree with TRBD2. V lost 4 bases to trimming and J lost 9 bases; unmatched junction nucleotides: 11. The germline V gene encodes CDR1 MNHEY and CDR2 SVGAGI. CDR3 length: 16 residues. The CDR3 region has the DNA TGTGCCAGCAGTTCACCCCTAGCGGGGGGATCGGGTGAGCAGTTCTTC. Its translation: CASSSPLAGGSGEQFF.

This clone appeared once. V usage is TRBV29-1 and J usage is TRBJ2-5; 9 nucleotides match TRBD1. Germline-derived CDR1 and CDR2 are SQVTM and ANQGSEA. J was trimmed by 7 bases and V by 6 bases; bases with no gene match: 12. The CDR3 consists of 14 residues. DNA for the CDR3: TGCAGCGTGGGATGGACAGGGGCCAGTGGGACCCAGTACTTC. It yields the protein CSVGWTGASGTQYF.

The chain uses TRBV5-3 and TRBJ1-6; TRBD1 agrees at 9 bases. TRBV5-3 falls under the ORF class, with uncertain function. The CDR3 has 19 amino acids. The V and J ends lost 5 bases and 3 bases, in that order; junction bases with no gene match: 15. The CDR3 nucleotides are TGTGCCAGAAGATACGGACAGGGGAATCCCCCCCGCTATAATTCACCCCTCCACTTT. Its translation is CARRYGQGNPPRYNSPLHF.

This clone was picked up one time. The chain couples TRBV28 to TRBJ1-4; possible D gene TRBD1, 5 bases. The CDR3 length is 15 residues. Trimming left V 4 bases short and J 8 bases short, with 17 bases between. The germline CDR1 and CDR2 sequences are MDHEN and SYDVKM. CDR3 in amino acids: CASSSPGQGAEKLFF. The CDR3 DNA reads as TGTGCCAGCAGTTCCCCCGGACAAGGAGCCGAAAAACTGTTTTTT.

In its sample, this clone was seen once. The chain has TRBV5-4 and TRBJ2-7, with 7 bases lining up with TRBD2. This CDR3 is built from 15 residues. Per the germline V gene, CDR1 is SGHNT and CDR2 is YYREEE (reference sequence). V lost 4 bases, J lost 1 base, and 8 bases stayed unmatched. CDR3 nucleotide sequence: TGTGCCAGCAGCCCCCCCGGGACTACATCCTACGAGCAGTACTTC. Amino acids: CASSPPGTTSYEQYF.

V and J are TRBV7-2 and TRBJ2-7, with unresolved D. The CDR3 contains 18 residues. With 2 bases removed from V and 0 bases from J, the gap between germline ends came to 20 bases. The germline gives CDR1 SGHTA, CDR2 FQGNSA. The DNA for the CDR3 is TGTGCCAGCAGCTTATATTTGGTTGGCGACGTCTCCTCCTACGAGCAGTACTTC. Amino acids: CASSLYLVGDVSSYEQYF.

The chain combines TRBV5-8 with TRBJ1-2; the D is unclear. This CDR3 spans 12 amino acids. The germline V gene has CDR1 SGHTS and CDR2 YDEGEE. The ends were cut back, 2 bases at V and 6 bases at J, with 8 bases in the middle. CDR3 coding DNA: TGTGCCAGCAGCTTATGGGCCAATGGCTACACCTTC. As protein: CASSLWANGYTF.

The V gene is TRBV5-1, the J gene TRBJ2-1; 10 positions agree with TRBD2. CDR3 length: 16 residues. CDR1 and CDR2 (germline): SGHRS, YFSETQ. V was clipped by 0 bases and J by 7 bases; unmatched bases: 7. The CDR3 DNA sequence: TGCGCCAGCAGCTTGGCCACTAGCGGGGCGGGGAATGAGCAGTTCTTC. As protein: CASSLATSGAGNEQFF.